The 14 T cell receptor beta chains below all came from one sample that was sequenced in a study of T cell responses to AZD1222 COVID-19 vaccine. Method: immunoSEQ multiplex PCR; TCRdb's copy keeps in-frame clones and lacks some. The sample carries roughly 98,000 clones, approximately 91% recorded once. The sequencing used peripheral blood, collected 28 days after the second AZD1222 dose. Every receptor here comes from an adult who received the AZD1222 COVID-19 vaccine.

The chain carries TRBV10-3 and TRBJ2-3; D is uncertain. Germline CDR1 is ENHRY and CDR2 is SYGVKD. The CDR3 loop spans 14 amino acids. Deletions cut 4 bases from V and 0 bases from J, with 8 bases between. In DNA, the CDR3 is TGTGCCATCAGTGGAAGGAGAAGCACAGATACGCAGTATTTT. Translating it yields CAISGRRSTDTQYF.

The chain carries TRBV9 and TRBJ1-2; TRBD1 agrees at 10 bases. The CDR3 extends over 18 amino acids. V shed 0 bases and J 5 bases; nucleotides not matched to a gene: 13. Germline loops: CDR1 SGDLS, CDR2 YYNGEE. CDR3 nucleotide sequence: TGTGCCAGCAGCGTAGGGGGGACAGGGGAAAATTTGCTTTATGGCTACACCTTC. Protein: CASSVGGTGENLLYGYTF.

This chain links TRBV9 with TRBJ2-6, with D perhaps matching TRBD2 (5 bases). Germline loops: CDR1 SGDLS, CDR2 YYNGEE. The CDR3 spans 17 residues. V was pared by 4 bases and J by 0 bases, with 14 bases between. CDR3 region: CASSMRVTYSGANVLTF. The CDR3 DNA is TGTGCCAGCAGCATGCGGGTAACTTACTCTGGGGCCAACGTCCTGACTTTC.

This chain links TRBV29-1 with TRBJ2-1; D is perhaps TRBD2 (6 bases). The germline CDR1 and CDR2 sequences are SQVTM and ANQGSEA. The CDR3 is 13 amino acids. Trimming removed 4 bases from V and 7 bases from J, with 14 bases in between. The CDR3 DNA sequence: TGCAGCGTTGCTTGGGGCGGGATTAATGAGCAGTTCTTC. Translated: CSVAWGGINEQFF.

The rearrangement uses TRBV7-2 and TRBJ2-3; perhaps TRBD2 as D (5 bases). The CDR3 consists of 16 residues. Germline V CDR1 and CDR2: SGHTA, FQGNSA. Trimming left V 4 bases short and J 2 bases short, with 16 bases between. The CDR3 coding sequence is TGTGCCAGCAGCTCATGGGGTAGCGAATACACAGATACGCAGTATTTT. Translated, it gives CASSSWGSEYTDTQYF.

J is TRBJ1-6 and V is TRBV5-1, with D maybe TRBD1 (5 bases). The germline V gene encodes CDR1 SGHRS and CDR2 YFSETQ. V lost 0 bases and J lost 5, with 15 bases in between. This CDR3 has 17 residues. The CDR3 reads CASSLVPGPIDNSPLHF. CDR3 bases: TGCGCCAGCAGCTTGGTTCCAGGGCCTATCGATAATTCACCCCTCCACTTT.

V and J are TRBV3-1 (or the pseudogene TRBV3-2) and TRBJ1-4; 9 bases fit TRBD1. The length of the CDR3 is 16 residues. The J segment lost 7 bases and the V segment lost 0 bases, leaving 6 bases of the junction unmatched. Germline V lookup: CDR1 LGHDT, CDR2 YNNKEL (reference sequence). The CDR3 sequence: CASSQDFGTGSEKLFF. CDR3 DNA sequence: TGTGCCAGCAGCCAAGACTTTGGGACAGGGAGTGAAAAACTGTTTTTT.

This chain connects TRBV29-1 to TRBJ2-1, with D perhaps matching TRBD1 (5 bases). Germline lookup yields CDR1 SQVTM and CDR2 ANQGSEA. V gave up 6 bases and J gave up 6 bases, with 12 bases separating them. The CDR3 extends over 12 amino acids. The CDR3 here is CSVASGFNEQFF. Here the CDR3 DNA reads TGCAGCGTCGCCTCAGGGTTCAATGAGCAGTTCTTC.

This clone was recorded once. This chain links TRBV5-1 with TRBJ2-7; 8 bases are shared with TRBD1. The CDR3 loop spans 15 amino acids. Germline V gives CDR1 SGHRS, CDR2 YFSETQ. V gave up 0 bases and J gave up 3 bases; unmatched junction bases: 5. As DNA, the CDR3 is TGCGCCAGCAGCTTGGGACAGGGGATGATCTACGAGCAGTACTTC. Amino acid sequence: CASSLGQGMIYEQYF.

The gene calls are TRBV5-1 and TRBJ2-7, with TRBD1 matching 7 bases. Germline V gene data show CDR1 as SGHRS and CDR2 as YFSETQ. V shed 5 bases, J shed 5 bases, and the junction held 4 bases outside the gene matches. The CDR3 is made up of 12 amino acids. The CDR3 bases are TGCGCCAGCAGGACAGGGCTGAACGAGCAGTACTTC. The encoded protein is CASRTGLNEQYF.

The chain carries TRBV2 and TRBJ1-5; D gene unclear. The CDR3 contains 15 residues. The V gene lost 1 base and the J gene lost 2 bases, with 9 bases spanning the gap. Germline values: CDR1 SNHLY, CDR2 FYNNEI. The CDR3 nucleotides are TGTGCCAGCAGTGAAGAGTTTACAGGCAATCAGCCCCAGCATTTT. It encodes CASSEEFTGNQPQHF.

The chain links TRBV2 to TRBJ1-6; D unresolved. V was pared by 4 bases and J by 5 bases, with 12 bases between. The V gene's germline CDR1 is SNHLY and CDR2 FYNNEI. The CDR3 is 15 residues long. The CDR3 coding sequence is TGTGCCAGCAGTGTCCGTGCCGAAAATAATTCACCCCTCCACTTT. Residues: CASSVRAENNSPLHF.

This chain uses TRBV19 with TRBJ2-3; D not resolved. CDR3 length equals 12 residues. Germline V CDR1 and CDR2: LNHDA, SQIVND (reference sequence). The V end lost 5 bases, the J end lost 8 bases, and 11 bases lay between the germline ends. The CDR3 is CASSQGKATQYF. The DNA for the CDR3 is TGTGCCAGTAGTCAAGGGAAGGCTACGCAGTATTTT.

The chain employs TRBV5-5 and TRBJ2-7, with 15 positions matching TRBD2. Per germline, CDR1 SGHKS and CDR2 YYEKEE (reference sequence). J lost 4 bases, V lost 1 base, and 15 bases had no gene match. This CDR3 spans 20 amino acids. DNA of the CDR3: TGTGCCAGCAGCTTGTCTAATATGGGACTAGCGGGAGGTTTTTCGTACGAGCAGTACTTC. Its protein product is CASSLSNMGLAGGFSYEQYF.